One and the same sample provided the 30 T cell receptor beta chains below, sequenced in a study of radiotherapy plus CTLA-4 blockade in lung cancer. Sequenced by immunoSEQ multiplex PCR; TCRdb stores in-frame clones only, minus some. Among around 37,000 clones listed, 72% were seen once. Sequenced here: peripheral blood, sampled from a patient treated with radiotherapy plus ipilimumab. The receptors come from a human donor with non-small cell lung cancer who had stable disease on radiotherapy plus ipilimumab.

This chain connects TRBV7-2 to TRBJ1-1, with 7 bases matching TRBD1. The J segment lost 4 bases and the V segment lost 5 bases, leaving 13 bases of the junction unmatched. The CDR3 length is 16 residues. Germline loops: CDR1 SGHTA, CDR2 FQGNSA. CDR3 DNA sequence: TGTGCCAGCAGCCAGGTCCGCCAGGGGGTGGGCACTGAAGCTTTCTTT. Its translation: CASSQVRQGVGTEAFF.

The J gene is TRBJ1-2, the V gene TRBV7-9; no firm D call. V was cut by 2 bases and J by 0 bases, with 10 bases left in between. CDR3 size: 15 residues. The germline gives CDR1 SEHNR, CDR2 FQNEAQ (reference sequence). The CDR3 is CASSLSGVPNYGYTF. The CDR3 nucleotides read TGTGCCAGCAGCTTATCCGGGGTTCCTAACTATGGCTACACCTTC.

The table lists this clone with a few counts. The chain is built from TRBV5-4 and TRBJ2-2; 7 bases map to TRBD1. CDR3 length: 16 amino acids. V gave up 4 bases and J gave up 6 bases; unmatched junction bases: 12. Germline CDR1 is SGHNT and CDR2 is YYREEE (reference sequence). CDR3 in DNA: TGTGCCAGCAGCCAAGAGGTACAGGGGTTTGCCGGGGAGCTGTTTTTT. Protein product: CASSQEVQGFAGELFF.

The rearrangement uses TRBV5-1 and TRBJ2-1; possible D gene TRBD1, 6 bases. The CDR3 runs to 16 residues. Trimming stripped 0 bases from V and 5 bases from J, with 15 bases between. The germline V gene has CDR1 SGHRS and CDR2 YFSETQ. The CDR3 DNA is TGCGCCAGCAGCTTGGCCGAAACAGGGTTCAACAATGAGCAGTTCTTC. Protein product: CASSLAETGFNNEQFF.

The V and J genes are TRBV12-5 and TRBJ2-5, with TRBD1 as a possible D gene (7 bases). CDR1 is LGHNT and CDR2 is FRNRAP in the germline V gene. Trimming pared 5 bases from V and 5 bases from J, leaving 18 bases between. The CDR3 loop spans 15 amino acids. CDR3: CASGRYRGSGETQYF. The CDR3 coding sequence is TGTGCTAGTGGTCGGTACAGGGGAAGCGGGGAGACCCAGTACTTC.

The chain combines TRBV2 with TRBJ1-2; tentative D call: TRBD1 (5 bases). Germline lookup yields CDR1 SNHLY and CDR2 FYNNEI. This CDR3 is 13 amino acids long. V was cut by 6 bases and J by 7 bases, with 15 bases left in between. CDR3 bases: TGTGCCAGCAGGTCAGCCAGGGTGGGTGGCTACACCTTC. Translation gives CASRSARVGGYTF.

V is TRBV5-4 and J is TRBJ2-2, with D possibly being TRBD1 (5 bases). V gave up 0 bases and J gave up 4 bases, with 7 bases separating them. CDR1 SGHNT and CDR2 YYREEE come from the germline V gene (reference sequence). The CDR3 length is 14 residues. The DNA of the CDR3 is TGTGCCAGCAGCTTGGATCAGGGCACCGGGGAGCTGTTTTTT. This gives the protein CASSLDQGTGELFF.

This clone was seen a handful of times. The CDR3 DNA follows: TGTGCCTGGAGCAGGACAAATTTTGGTCCGTTCTTC. Its protein product is CAWSRTNFGPFF. V is TRBV30 and J is TRBJ2-1, with D perhaps matching TRBD1 (5 bases). Looked up from germline, CDR1 is GTSNPN and CDR2 is SVGIG (reference sequence). V was pared by 3 bases and J by 15 bases, with 18 bases between. The CDR3 runs to 12 residues.

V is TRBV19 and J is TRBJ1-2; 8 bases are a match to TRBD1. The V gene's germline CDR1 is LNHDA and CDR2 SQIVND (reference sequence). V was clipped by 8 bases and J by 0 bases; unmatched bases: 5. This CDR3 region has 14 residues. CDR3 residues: CASEEGQANYGYTF. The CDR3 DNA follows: TGTGCCAGTGAGGAGGGACAGGCTAACTATGGCTACACCTTC.

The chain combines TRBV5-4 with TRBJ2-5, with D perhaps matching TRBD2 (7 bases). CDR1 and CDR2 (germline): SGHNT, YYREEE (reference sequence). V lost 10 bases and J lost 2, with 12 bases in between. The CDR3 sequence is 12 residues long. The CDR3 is CAGGAHQETQYF. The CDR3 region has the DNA TGTGCCGGGGGGGCCCATCAAGAGACCCAGTACTTC.

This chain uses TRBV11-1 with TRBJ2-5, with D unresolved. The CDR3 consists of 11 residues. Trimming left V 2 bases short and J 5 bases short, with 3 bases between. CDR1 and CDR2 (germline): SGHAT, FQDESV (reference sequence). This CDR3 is CASSLSETQYF. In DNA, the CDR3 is TGTGCCAGCAGCTTATCGGAGACCCAGTACTTC. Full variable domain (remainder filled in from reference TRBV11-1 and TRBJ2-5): EAEVAQSPRYKITEKSQAVAFWCDPISGHATLYWYRQILGQGPELLVQFQDESVVDDSQLPKDRFSAERLKGVDSTLKIQPAELGDSAMYLCASSLSETQYFGPGTRLLVL.

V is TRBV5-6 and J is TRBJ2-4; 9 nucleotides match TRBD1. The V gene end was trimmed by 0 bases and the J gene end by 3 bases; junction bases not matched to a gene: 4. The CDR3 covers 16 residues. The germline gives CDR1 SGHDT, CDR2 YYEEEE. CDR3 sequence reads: CASSLVTGGLKNIQYF. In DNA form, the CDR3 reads TGTGCCAGCAGCTTGGTGACAGGGGGGCTCAAAAACATTCAGTACTTC.

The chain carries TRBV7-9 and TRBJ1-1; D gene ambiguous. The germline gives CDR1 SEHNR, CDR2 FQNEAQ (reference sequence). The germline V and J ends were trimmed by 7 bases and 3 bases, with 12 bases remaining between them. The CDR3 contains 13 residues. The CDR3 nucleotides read TGTGCCAGCACTAGCCTTACTGACACTGAAGCTTTCTTT. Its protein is CASTSLTDTEAFF.

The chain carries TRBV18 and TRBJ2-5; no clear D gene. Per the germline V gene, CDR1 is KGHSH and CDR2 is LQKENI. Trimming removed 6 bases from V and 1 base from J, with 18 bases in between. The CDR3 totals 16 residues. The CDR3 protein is CASSRNTRSSQETQYF. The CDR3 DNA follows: TGTGCCAGCTCCCGAAACACCAGGTCGTCCCAAGAGACCCAGTACTTC.

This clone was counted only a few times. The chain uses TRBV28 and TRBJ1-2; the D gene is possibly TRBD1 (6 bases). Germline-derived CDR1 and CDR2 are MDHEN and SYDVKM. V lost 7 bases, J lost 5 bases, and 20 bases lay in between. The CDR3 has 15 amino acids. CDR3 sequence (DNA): TGTGCCAGCACCAATCCCGGGACACAAACTTATGGCTACACCTTC. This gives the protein CASTNPGTQTYGYTF.

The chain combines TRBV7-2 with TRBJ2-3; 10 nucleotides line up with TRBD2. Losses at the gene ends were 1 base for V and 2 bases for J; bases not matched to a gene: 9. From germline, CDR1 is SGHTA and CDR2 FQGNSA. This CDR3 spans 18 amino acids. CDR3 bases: TGTGCCAGCAGCTTAGTCGTCGCTAGCGGGGGACCCACAGATACGCAGTATTTT. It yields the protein CASSLVVASGGPTDTQYF.

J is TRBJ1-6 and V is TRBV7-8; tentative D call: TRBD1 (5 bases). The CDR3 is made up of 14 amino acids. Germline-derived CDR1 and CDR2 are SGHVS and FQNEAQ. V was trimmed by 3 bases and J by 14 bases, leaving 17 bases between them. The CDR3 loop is CASSLRDGGFTLHF. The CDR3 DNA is TGTGCCAGCAGCTTGAGGGACGGGGGATTTACCCTCCACTTT.

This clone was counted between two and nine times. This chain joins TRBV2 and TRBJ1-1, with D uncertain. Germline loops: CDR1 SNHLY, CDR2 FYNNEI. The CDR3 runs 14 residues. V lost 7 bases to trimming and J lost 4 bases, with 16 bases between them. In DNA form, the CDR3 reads TGTGCCAGCAACCTCGAGGTTAGCAGCACTGAAGCTTTCTTT. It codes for CASNLEVSSTEAFF.

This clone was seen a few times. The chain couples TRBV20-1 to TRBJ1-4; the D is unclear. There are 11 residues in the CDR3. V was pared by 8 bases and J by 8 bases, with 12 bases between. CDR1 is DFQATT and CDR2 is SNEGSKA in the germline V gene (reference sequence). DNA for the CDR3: TGCAGTTCCCCCGAGGCCGAAAAACTGTTTTTT. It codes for CSSPEAEKLFF.

The CDR3 region is CASSALPGSEQYF. The CDR3 DNA reads TGCGCCAGCAGCGCCTTGCCGGGGAGCGAGCAGTACTTC. The chain has TRBV5-1 and TRBJ2-7; D possibly corresponds to TRBD2 (5 bases). The CDR3 runs to 13 residues. The germline CDR1 and CDR2 sequences are SGHRS and YFSETQ. With 4 bases removed from V and 6 bases from J, the gap between germline ends came to 14 bases.

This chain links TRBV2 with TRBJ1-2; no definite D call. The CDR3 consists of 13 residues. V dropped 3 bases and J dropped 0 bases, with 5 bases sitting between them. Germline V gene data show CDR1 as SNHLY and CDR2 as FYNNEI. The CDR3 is CASSDIANYGYTF. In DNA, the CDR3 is TGTGCCAGCAGTGACATAGCTAACTATGGCTACACCTTC.

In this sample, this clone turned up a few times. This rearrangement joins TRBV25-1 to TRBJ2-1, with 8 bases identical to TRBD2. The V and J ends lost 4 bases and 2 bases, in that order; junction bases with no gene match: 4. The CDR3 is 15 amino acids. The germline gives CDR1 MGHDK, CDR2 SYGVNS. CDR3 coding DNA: TGTGCCAGCAGTGTAACTAGCGGCGCCTACAATGAGCAGTTCTTC. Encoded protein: CASSVTSGAYNEQFF.

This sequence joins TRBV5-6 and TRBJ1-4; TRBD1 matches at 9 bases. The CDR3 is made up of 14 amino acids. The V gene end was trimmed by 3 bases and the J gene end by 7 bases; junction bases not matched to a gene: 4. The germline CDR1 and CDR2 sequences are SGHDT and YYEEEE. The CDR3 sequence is CASSSGTGSEKLFF. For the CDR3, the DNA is TGTGCCAGCAGCTCCGGGACAGGGAGTGAAAAACTGTTTTTT.

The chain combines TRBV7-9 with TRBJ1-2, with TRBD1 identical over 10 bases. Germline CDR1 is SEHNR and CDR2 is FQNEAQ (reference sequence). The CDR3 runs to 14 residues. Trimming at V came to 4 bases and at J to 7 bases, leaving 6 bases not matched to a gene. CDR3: CASSSLTGGFGYTF. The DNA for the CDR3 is TGTGCCAGCAGCTCATTGACAGGGGGCTTTGGCTACACCTTC.

The CDR3 loop is CASSAGQGGNSPLHF. DNA of the CDR3: TGTGCCAGCAGCGCGGGACAGGGTGGTAATTCACCCCTCCACTTT. The genes are TRBV9 and TRBJ1-6; 9 bases are shared with TRBD1. CDR1 and CDR2 (germline): SGDLS, YYNGEE. The CDR3 has 15 amino acids. V lost 3 bases, J lost 6 bases, and 4 bases stayed unmatched. The full variable domain, its missing parts supplied by reference TRBV9 and TRBJ1-6, is DSGVTQTPKHLITATGQRVTLRCSPRSGDLSVYWYQQSLDQGLQFLIQYYNGEERAKGNILERFSAQQFPDLHSELNLSSLELGDSALYFCASSAGQGGNSPLHFGNGTRLTVT.

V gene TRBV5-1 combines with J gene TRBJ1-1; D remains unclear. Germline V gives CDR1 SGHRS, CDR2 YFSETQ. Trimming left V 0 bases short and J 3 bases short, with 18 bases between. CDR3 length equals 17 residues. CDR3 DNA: TGCGCCAGCAGCTTGGGGCTGGGGAGGAGGATAGACACTGAAGCTTTCTTT. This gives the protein CASSLGLGRRIDTEAFF.

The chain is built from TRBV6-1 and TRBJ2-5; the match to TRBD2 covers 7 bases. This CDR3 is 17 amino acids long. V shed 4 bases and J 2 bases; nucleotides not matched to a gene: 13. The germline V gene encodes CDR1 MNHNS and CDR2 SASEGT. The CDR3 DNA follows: TGTGCCAGCAGTGGGCGGCTGGGCGGGGGACCACAAGAGACCCAGTACTTC. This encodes CASSGRLGGGPQETQYF.

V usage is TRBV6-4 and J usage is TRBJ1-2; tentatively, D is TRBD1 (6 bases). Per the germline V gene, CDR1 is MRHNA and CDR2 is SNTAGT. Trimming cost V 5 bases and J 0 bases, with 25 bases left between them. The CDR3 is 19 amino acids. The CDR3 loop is CASSTPGGARIIANYGYTF. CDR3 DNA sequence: TGTGCCAGCAGTACCCCGGGGGGGGCCCGAATTATAGCTAACTATGGCTACACCTTC.

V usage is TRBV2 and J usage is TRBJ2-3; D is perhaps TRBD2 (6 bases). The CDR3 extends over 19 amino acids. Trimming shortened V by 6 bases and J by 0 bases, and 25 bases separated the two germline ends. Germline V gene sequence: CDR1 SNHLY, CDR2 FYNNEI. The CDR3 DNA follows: TGTGCCAGCAGCCGAAGGAGGCAGGTGGGGGGTTCTAGCACAGATACGCAGTATTTT. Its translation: CASSRRRQVGGSSTDTQYF.

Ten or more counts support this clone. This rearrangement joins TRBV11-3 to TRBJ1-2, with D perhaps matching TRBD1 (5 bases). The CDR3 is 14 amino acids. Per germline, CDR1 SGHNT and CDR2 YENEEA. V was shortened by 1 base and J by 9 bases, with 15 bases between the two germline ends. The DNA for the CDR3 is TGTGCCAGCAGCTTAGGTGGGACTGAGAATAGCTACACCTTC. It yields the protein CASSLGGTENSYTF.